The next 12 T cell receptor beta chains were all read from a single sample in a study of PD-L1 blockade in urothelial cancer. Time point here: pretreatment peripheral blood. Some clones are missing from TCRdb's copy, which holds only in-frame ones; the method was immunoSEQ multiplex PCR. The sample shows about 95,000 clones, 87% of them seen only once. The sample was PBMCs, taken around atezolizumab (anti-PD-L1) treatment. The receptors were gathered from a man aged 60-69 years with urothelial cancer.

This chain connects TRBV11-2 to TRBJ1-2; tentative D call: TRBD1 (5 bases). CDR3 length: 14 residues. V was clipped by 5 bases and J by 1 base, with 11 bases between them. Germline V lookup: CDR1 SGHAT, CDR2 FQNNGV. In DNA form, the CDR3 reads TGTGCCAGCAGCCCGCGACAGATTAACTATGGCTACACCTTC. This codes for CASSPRQINYGYTF.

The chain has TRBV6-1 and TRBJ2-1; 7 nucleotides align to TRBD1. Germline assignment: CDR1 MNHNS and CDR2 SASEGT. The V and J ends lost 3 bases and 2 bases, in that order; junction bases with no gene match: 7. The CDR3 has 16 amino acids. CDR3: CASSEPRTGTYNEQFF. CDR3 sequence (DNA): TGTGCCAGCAGTGAGCCCCGGACAGGAACCTACAATGAGCAGTTCTTC.

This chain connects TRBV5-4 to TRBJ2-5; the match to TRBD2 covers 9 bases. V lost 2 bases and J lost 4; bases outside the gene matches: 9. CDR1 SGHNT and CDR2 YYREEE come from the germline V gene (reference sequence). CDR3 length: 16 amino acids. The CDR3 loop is CASSLKSSGAGETQYF. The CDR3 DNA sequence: TGTGCCAGCAGCTTAAAATCTAGCGGGGCGGGAGAGACCCAGTACTTC.

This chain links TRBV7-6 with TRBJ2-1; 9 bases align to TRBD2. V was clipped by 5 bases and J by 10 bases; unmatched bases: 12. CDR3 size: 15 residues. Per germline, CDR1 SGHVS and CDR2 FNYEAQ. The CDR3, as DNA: TGTGCCAGCAGCCCCCAGGGACTAGCAGGCGGCGAGCAGTTCTTC. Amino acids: CASSPQGLAGGEQFF.

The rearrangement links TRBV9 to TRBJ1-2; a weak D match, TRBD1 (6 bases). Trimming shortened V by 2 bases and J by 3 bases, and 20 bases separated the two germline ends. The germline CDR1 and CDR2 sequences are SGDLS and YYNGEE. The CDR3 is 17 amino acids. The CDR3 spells CASSVTPRTGSDYGYTF. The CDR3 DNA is TGTGCCAGCAGCGTGACCCCCCGAACAGGGTCCGACTATGGCTACACCTTC.

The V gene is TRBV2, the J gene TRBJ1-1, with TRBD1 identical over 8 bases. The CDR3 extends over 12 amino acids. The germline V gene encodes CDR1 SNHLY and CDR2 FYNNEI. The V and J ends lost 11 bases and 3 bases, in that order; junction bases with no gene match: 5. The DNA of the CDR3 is TGTGCCCAGGGGGCTAGATACACTGAAGCTTTCTTT. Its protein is CAQGARYTEAFF.

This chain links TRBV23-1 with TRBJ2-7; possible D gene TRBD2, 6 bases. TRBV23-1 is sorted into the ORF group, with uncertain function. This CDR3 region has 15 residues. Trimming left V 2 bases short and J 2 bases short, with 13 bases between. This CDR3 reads CASSQPHRGTYEQYF. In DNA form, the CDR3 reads TGCGCCAGCAGTCAACCCCATCGGGGGACCTACGAGCAGTACTTC.

CDR3 DNA sequence: TGTGCCAGTAGTACCGGACAGTTCAGGCATGGCTACACCTTC. Residues: CASSTGQFRHGYTF. V gene TRBV19 combines with J gene TRBJ1-2; a possible D gene is TRBD1 (6 bases). In germline, CDR1 is LNHDA, CDR2 SQIVND (reference sequence). The CDR3 is 14 amino acids. Trimming stripped 4 bases from V and 6 bases from J, with 15 bases between. The full variable domain, completed using reference TRBV19 and TRBJ1-2, is DGGITQSPKYLFRKEGQNVTLSCEQNLNHDAMYWYRQDPGQGLRLIYYSQIVNDFQKGDIAEGYSVSREKKESFPLTVTSAQKNPTAFYLCASSTGQFRHGYTFGSGTRLTVV.

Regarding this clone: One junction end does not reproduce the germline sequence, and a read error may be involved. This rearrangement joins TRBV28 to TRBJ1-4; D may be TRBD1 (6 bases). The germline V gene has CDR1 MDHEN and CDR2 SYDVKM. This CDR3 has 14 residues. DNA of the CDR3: TGTGCCAGCCGTGTTGGGGGGGCTAAGGAAAAACTGTTTTTT. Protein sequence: CASRVGGAKEKLFF. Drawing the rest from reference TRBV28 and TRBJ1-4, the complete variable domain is DVKVTQSSRYLVKRTGEKVFLECVQDMDHENMFWYRQDPGLGLRLIYFSYDVKMKEKGDIPEGYSVSREKKERFSLILESASTNQTSMYLCASRVGGAKEKLFFGSGTQLSVL.

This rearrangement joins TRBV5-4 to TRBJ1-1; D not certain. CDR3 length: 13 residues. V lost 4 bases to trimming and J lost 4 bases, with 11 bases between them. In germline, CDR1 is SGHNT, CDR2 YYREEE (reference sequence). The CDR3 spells CASSKDPGTEAFF. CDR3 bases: TGTGCCAGCAGCAAAGACCCGGGCACTGAAGCTTTCTTT.

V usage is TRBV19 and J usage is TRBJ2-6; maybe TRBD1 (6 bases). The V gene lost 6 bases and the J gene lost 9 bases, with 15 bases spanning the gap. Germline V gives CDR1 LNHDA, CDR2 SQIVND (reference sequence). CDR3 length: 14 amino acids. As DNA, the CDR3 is TGTGCCAGTAGCAATCAAGGGGGAGTCAACGTCCTGACTTTC. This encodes CASSNQGGVNVLTF. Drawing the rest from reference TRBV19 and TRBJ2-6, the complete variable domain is DGGITQSPKYLFRKEGQNVTLSCEQNLNHDAMYWYRQDPGQGLRLIYYSQIVNDFQKGDIAEGYSVSREKKESFPLTVTSAQKNPTAFYLCASSNQGGVNVLTFGAGSRLTVL.

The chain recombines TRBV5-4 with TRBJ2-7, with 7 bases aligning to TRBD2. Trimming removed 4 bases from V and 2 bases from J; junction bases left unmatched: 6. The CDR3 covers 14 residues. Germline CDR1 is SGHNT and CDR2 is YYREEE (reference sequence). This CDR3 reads CASSPGGGTYEQYF. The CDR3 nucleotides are TGTGCCAGCAGCCCGGGGGGAGGAACCTACGAGCAGTACTTC.